These 4 T cell receptor beta chains were sequenced from one sample in a study of Ad26.COV2.S vaccination and SARS-CoV-2 variants. Clones were read by immunoSEQ multiplex PCR, and TCRdb kept only the in-frame ones, dropping some. This sample yields 300,000 to 400,000 clones, of which over 75% are seen a single time; 3.4% belongs to the top ten. Treatment specified: around 19 received Ad26.COV2.S at low or high dose, single or two shots; about 5 received placebo; per-sample allocation not given. Repertoires come from day 63 after the first vaccine or placebo injection. The material was peripheral blood, obtained in a trial of Ad26.COV2.S vaccine versus placebo. The receptor source for this set is a person between 18 and 60 years old who received the Ad26.COV2.S COVID-19 vaccine or a placebo.

The chain uses TRBV30 and TRBJ2-2; 10 nucleotides line up with TRBD1. Per the germline V gene, CDR1 is GTSNPN and CDR2 is SVGIG (reference sequence). Trimming removed 3 bases from V and 5 bases from J; junction bases left unmatched: 9. This CDR3 spans 16 amino acids. Here the CDR3 reads CAWRPGDRGGTGELFF. The CDR3 DNA is TGTGCCTGGAGGCCCGGGGACAGGGGAGGAACCGGGGAGCTGTTTTTT.

V and J are TRBV5-1 and TRBJ1-2; TRBD1 matches at 7 bases. The CDR3 covers 14 residues. Germline CDR1 reads SGHRS; CDR2 reads YFSETQ. The V and J ends lost 6 bases and 6 bases, in that order; junction bases with no gene match: 11. CDR3 in amino acids: CASTEGGRGDGYTF. Here the CDR3 DNA reads TGCGCCAGCACCGAAGGGGGCAGGGGGGATGGCTACACCTTC.

This chain joins TRBV7-9 and TRBJ1-5, with D maybe TRBD1 (5 bases). Germline CDR1 and CDR2: SEHNR and FQNEAQ (reference sequence). CDR3 size: 14 residues. The V gene lost 4 bases and the J gene lost 7 bases, with 14 bases spanning the gap. The CDR3: CASSSIGAKQPQHF. Written as DNA, the CDR3 is TGTGCCAGCAGCTCCATAGGGGCAAAACAGCCCCAGCATTTT.

V usage is TRBV6-1 and J usage is TRBJ1-1, with TRBD1 matching 8 bases. Trimming at V came to 4 bases and at J to 1 base, leaving 8 bases not matched to a gene. The length of the CDR3 is 16 residues. Germline assignment: CDR1 MNHNS and CDR2 SASEGT. The CDR3, as DNA: TGTGCCAGCAGTGCCTTTCCCGGGACAGGGAACACTGAAGCTTTCTTT. Its protein product is CASSAFPGTGNTEAFF.